The 8 T cell receptor beta chains given below trace back to one sample, sequenced in a study of cytomegalovirus exposure and HLA in healthy donors. The PCR had 60 Vbeta and 13 Jbeta primers. Profiled with immunoSEQ multiplex PCR; TCRdb holds only in-frame clones, not every one. Altogether roughly 110,000 clones are present, 60% to 80% being singletons, with the ten largest covering about 0.8%. Material: PBMCs. The receptors here all came from a boy aged 5 to 17 in good health and CMV-seronegative.

In its sample, this clone was seen a few times. The chain couples TRBV6-5 to TRBJ1-1; D call uncertain. V lost 5 bases, J lost 4 bases, and 8 bases lay in between. The CDR3 has 12 amino acids. Germline V lookup: CDR1 MNHEY, CDR2 SVGAGI. The DNA of the CDR3 is TGTGCCAGCAGTCTGTCGGGCACTGAAGCTTTCTTT. This translates into CASSLSGTEAFF.

The V and J genes are TRBV10-1 and TRBJ2-1, with D perhaps TRBD2 (5 bases). CDR1 WNHNN and CDR2 SYGVQD come from the germline V gene (reference sequence). This CDR3 comprises 16 residues. V lost 3 bases, J lost 0 bases, and 12 bases lay in between. The chain's CDR3 is CASSDSGRSSYNEQFF. The CDR3 nucleotides read TGCGCCAGCAGTGATAGTGGGAGAAGCTCCTACAATGAGCAGTTCTTC.

The chain couples TRBV6-5 to TRBJ1-1, with 10 bases fitting TRBD1. This CDR3 spans 14 amino acids. V shed 5 bases and J 5 bases; nucleotides not matched to a gene: 5. The germline V gene has CDR1 MNHEY and CDR2 SVGAGI. In DNA, the CDR3 is TGTGCCAGCAGTCCCCGGGACAGGGGAACTGAAGCTTTCTTT. Residues: CASSPRDRGTEAFF.

V is TRBV29-1 and J is TRBJ2-3; D uncertain. Trimming took 1 base from V and 0 from J, leaving 11 bases between them. Germline assignment: CDR1 SQVTM and CDR2 ANQGSEA. The CDR3 has 15 residues. The CDR3 loop is CSVEGATSSTDTQYF. The CDR3 DNA reads as TGCAGCGTTGAAGGGGCGACCAGTAGCACAGATACGCAGTATTTT.

This sequence joins TRBV7-3 and TRBJ1-1; 10 nucleotides line up with TRBD1. J lost 0 bases, V lost 4 bases, and 11 bases had no gene match. Germline V CDR1 and CDR2: SGHTA, FQGTGA. CDR3 length equals 18 residues. CDR3 in DNA: TGTGCCAGCAGCTCAGCAAGGACAGGGGGAGATATGAACACTGAAGCTTTCTTT. This sequence encodes CASSSARTGGDMNTEAFF.

The gene calls are TRBV30 and TRBJ2-7, with a possible D match to TRBD2 (5 bases). CDR3 size: 14 residues. The V and J ends lost 0 bases and 6 bases respectively, with 15 bases between them. Germline V gene sequence: CDR1 GTSNPN, CDR2 SVGIG (reference sequence). CDR3 protein: CAWSVSPRGTEQYF. Written as DNA, the CDR3 is TGTGCCTGGAGTGTAAGTCCCCGGGGTACCGAGCAGTACTTC.

This chain's CDR3 is CAWTGTSGNNEQYF. The CDR3 DNA sequence: TGTGCCTGGACCGGGACTAGCGGGAACAACGAGCAGTACTTC. V and J are TRBV30 and TRBJ2-7, with 13 bases aligning to TRBD2. The CDR3 is 14 amino acids. Germline CDR1 and CDR2: GTSNPN and SVGIG (reference sequence). The trim removed 4 bases at V and 5 bases at J, leaving 5 bases unmatched.

The chain employs TRBV6-5 and TRBJ2-4; TRBD1 might be the D (7 bases). From germline, CDR1 is MNHEY and CDR2 SVGAGI. This CDR3 is built from 14 residues. Trimming stripped 6 bases from V and 6 bases from J, with 15 bases between. CDR3 protein: CASRGRDRVNIQYF. DNA for the CDR3: TGTGCCAGCAGAGGGCGGGACAGAGTAAACATTCAGTACTTC.